Shown below are 9 T cell receptor beta chains from a single sample sequenced in a study of blood T cell repertoires in COVID-19. Here immunoSEQ multiplex PCR was the method, and the copy in TCRdb shows in-frame clones only, minus some. The table lists about 400,000 clones, roughly 87% of them singletons. The sequenced material came from PBMCs or T cells enriched from blood (not recorded which). These receptors were taken from a woman in her twenties or thirties who had recovered from COVID-19.

The chain is built from TRBV19 and TRBJ1-2; no definite D call. The V gene's germline CDR1 is LNHDA and CDR2 SQIVND (reference sequence). CDR3 length: 12 amino acids. V gave up 5 bases and J gave up 0 bases, with 4 bases separating them. CDR3 DNA: TGTGCCAGTAGTTCAACTAACTATGGCTACACCTTC. This translates into CASSSTNYGYTF.

The chain uses TRBV5-1 and TRBJ2-1, with 9 positions matching TRBD2. Germline CDR1 is SGHRS and CDR2 is YFSETQ. Trimming at V came to 4 bases and at J to 8 bases, leaving 7 bases not matched to a gene. The CDR3 has 14 amino acids. The CDR3, as DNA: TGCGCCAGCAGCCCCGGACTAGCGTCCGATGAGCAGTTCTTC. It encodes CASSPGLASDEQFF.

The chain links TRBV15 to TRBJ1-2, with D maybe TRBD1 (6 bases). Trimming cost V 5 bases and J 2 bases, with 12 bases left between them. Germline V gene lookup returns CDR1 LNHNV and CDR2 YYDKDF (reference sequence). The CDR3 is 14 amino acids. CDR3 protein: CATSDRLGNYGYTF. The CDR3 DNA is TGTGCCACCAGCGACAGGCTGGGCAACTATGGCTACACCTTC.

This clone was observed a few times. The chain carries TRBV6-1 and TRBJ2-1, with 8 bases matching TRBD1. The V gene end was trimmed by 3 bases and the J gene end by 15 bases; junction bases not matched to a gene: 7. The length of the CDR3 is 12 residues. Germline V gives CDR1 MNHNS, CDR2 SASEGT. The CDR3 bases are TGTGCCAGCAGTGAGATCAGGGGGCTGGTGTTCTTC. As protein: CASSEIRGLVFF.

The chain uses TRBV7-9 and TRBJ2-2; 8 positions agree with TRBD1. V was pared by 5 bases and J by 2 bases, with 4 bases of the junction left unmatched. This CDR3 has 15 amino acids. Germline lookup yields CDR1 SEHNR and CDR2 FQNEAQ (reference sequence). The CDR3 sequence is CASSTGQGNTGELFF. Written as DNA, the CDR3 is TGTGCCAGCAGCACAGGACAGGGTAACACCGGGGAGCTGTTTTTT. Together with reference TRBV7-9 and TRBJ2-2, the CDR3 gives the full variable domain: DTGVSQNPRHKITKRGQNVTFRCDPISEHNRLYWYRQTLGQGPEFLTYFQNEAQLEKSRLLSDRFSAERPKGSFSTLEIQRTEQGDSAMYLCASSTGQGNTGELFFGEGSRLTVL.

This clone was found once. This chain links TRBV24-1 with TRBJ2-2; D perhaps matches TRBD2 (5 bases). Trimming took off 5 bases at V and 5 bases at J, with 8 bases between the two ends. The CDR3 spans 13 residues. Germline loops: CDR1 KGHDR, CDR2 SFDVKD. The CDR3 DNA is TGTGCCACCAGTGTGCGGGTGACCGGGGAGCTGTTTTTT. Translated, it gives CATSVRVTGELFF.

This rearrangement joins TRBV5-1 to TRBJ1-1, with D possibly being TRBD1 (5 bases). The CDR3 consists of 16 residues. The V and J ends lost 4 bases and 3 bases respectively, with 19 bases between them. Germline V gene sequence: CDR1 SGHRS, CDR2 YFSETQ. The DNA for the CDR3 is TGCGCCAGCAGCAACCCCGGGGGGAGGGGTGACACTGAAGCTTTCTTT. This encodes CASSNPGGRGDTEAFF.

The CDR3 loop is CASSLGVGTEAFF. In DNA, the CDR3 is TGTGCCAGCAGCTTAGGGGTCGGGACTGAAGCTTTCTTT. This rearrangement joins TRBV7-2 to TRBJ1-1; no definite D call. The CDR3 contains 13 residues. Germline assignment: CDR1 SGHTA and CDR2 FQGNSA. Trimming pared 1 base from V and 5 bases from J, leaving 8 bases between. The entire variable domain, with the rest obtained from reference TRBV7-2 and TRBJ1-1, is as follows: GAGVSQSPSNKVTEKGKDVELRCDPISGHTALYWYRQSLGQGLEFLIYFQGNSAPDKSGLPSDRFSAERTGGSVSTLTIQRTQQEDSAVYLCASSLGVGTEAFFGQGTRLTVV.

The chain is built from TRBV4-1 and TRBJ2-7; 11 bases match TRBD1. Germline CDR1 reads MGHRA; CDR2 reads YSYEKL. J was trimmed by 0 bases and V by 3 bases; bases with no gene match: 1. The CDR3 spans 15 residues. CDR3 in DNA: TGCGCCAGCAGCCAGGGGACAGGGGGCTCCTACGAGCAGTACTTC. It codes for CASSQGTGGSYEQYF.